This passage covers 3 T cell receptor beta chains from one sample sequenced in a study of blood T cell repertoires in COVID-19. The protocol was immunoSEQ multiplex PCR, while the TCRdb copy is restricted to in-frame clones and leaves out a portion. The sample contains 200,000 to 250,000 clones, approximately 81% of which appear only once. Input material: peripheral blood. The receptors derive from a man in his forties with acute or convalescent COVID-19.

This chain links TRBV2 with TRBJ1-1; tentatively, D is TRBD1 (6 bases). Deletions cut 6 bases from V and 1 base from J, with 9 bases between. Germline V CDR1 and CDR2: SNHLY, FYNNEI. There are 13 residues in the CDR3. As DNA, the CDR3 is TGTGCCAGCAGGCCCAGGGGGAACACTGAAGCTTTCTTT. Protein sequence: CASRPRGNTEAFF. The whole variable domain, filled in from reference TRBV2 and TRBJ1-1, reads EPEVTQTPSHQVTQMGQEVILRCVPISNHLYFYWYRQILGQKVEFLVSFYNNEISEKSEIFDDQFSVERPDGSNFTLKIRSTKLEDSAMYFCASRPRGNTEAFFGQGTRLTVV.

This chain uses TRBV4-1 with TRBJ2-6; possible D gene TRBD1, 6 bases. Germline-derived CDR1 and CDR2 are MGHRA and YSYEKL. The CDR3 extends over 17 amino acids. V lost 2 bases and J lost 3, with 14 bases in between. The CDR3 is CASSQFTGFGGANVLTF. CDR3 DNA: TGCGCCAGCAGCCAATTTACAGGGTTCGGTGGGGCCAACGTCCTGACTTTC.

The chain uses TRBV9 and TRBJ2-1; 8 nucleotides line up with TRBD2. Germline V gene data show CDR1 as SGDLS and CDR2 as YYNGEE. V lost 4 bases and J lost 2; bases outside the gene matches: 5. The CDR3 is 15 amino acids. The CDR3 sequence is CASSLSGDTYNEQFF. CDR3 coding DNA: TGTGCCAGCAGCCTTAGCGGGGACACCTACAATGAGCAGTTCTTC.